Following are 27 T cell receptor beta chains from one sample sequenced in a study of ipilimumab plus nivolumab after autologous stem cell transplantation. The protocol was immunoSEQ multiplex PCR, while the TCRdb copy is restricted to in-frame clones and leaves out a portion. The data show about 43,000 clones, with roughly 88% seen just once and approximately 0.8% held by the top ten. The sample was PBMCs, taken in a trial of ipilimumab plus nivolumab as post-transplant consolidation. Receptors originate from a male donor with multiple myeloma.

This sequence joins TRBV9 and TRBJ2-5; D perhaps matches TRBD2 (6 bases). The V gene lost 3 bases and the J gene lost 4 bases, with 16 bases spanning the gap. Germline values: CDR1 SGDLS, CDR2 YYNGEE. The CDR3 is made up of 15 amino acids. CDR3 protein: CASSADPRGGETQYF. The DNA for the CDR3 is TGTGCCAGCAGCGCAGACCCCCGGGGAGGAGAGACCCAGTACTTC.

This chain links TRBV28 with TRBJ1-4; the D is unclear. Trimming removed 4 bases from V and 4 bases from J, with 4 bases in between. The CDR3 covers 12 residues. The germline gives CDR1 MDHEN, CDR2 SYDVKM. The CDR3 DNA sequence: TGTGCCAGCAGTTCCAATAATGAAAAACTGTTTTTT. The encoded protein is CASSSNNEKLFF.

This chain connects TRBV7-2 to TRBJ2-5; D ambiguous. TRBJ2-7 matches the DNA end more closely, so the J call is doubtful. This CDR3 is 12 amino acids long. Germline loops: CDR1 SGHTA, CDR2 FQGNSA. CDR3 coding DNA: TGTGCCAGCAGCTCCCAACTTTACGAGCAGTACTTC. Its translation is CASSSQLYEQYF.

This clone was counted between two and nine times. CDR3 DNA: TGTGCCAGCAGTTATGGGCAGGGGACAGGGAACACTGAAGCTTTCTTT. Translation: CASSYGQGTGNTEAFF. The J gene is TRBJ1-1, the V gene TRBV6-6, with 8 bases identical to TRBD1. The CDR3 is made up of 16 amino acids. CDR1 and CDR2 from the germline V gene are MNHNY and SVGAGI (reference sequence). V shed 3 bases, J shed 1 base, and the junction held 7 bases outside the gene matches.

The count of this clone is one. The chain employs TRBV5-1 and TRBJ2-7; maybe TRBD1 (7 bases). CDR1 is SGHRS, CDR2 YFSETQ, per germline. V lost 9 bases, J lost 2 bases, and 18 bases lay in between. This CDR3 contains 14 residues. Written as DNA, the CDR3 is TGCGCCACCGGCACTGGAGGGGGCACCTACGAGCAGTACTTC. Translated: CATGTGGGTYEQYF. The full variable domain, its missing parts supplied by reference TRBV5-1 and TRBJ2-7, is KAGVTQTPRYLIKTRGQQVTLSCSPISGHRSVSWYQQTPGQGLQFLFEYFSETQRNKGNFPGRFSGRQFSNSRSEMNVSTLELGDSALYLCATGTGGGTYEQYFGPGTRLTVT.

This clone was picked up one time. The V gene is TRBV6-5, the J gene TRBJ1-6; a possible D gene is TRBD1 (6 bases). V lost 4 bases and J 10 bases, leaving 11 bases between the germline ends. CDR1 MNHEY and CDR2 SVGAGI come from the germline V gene. CDR3 size: 13 residues. CDR3 residues: CASSFLGGSPLHF. The CDR3 region has the DNA TGTGCCAGCAGTTTCCTAGGGGGATCACCCCTCCACTTT.

CDR3: CASSVGDTGNTIYF. Written as DNA, the CDR3 is TGTGCCAGCAGCGTCGGGGACACTGGAAACACCATATATTTT. The chain combines TRBV9 with TRBJ1-3; maybe TRBD1 (6 bases). Germline-derived CDR1 and CDR2 are SGDLS and YYNGEE. Trimming shortened V by 2 bases and J by 2 bases, and 8 bases separated the two germline ends. The CDR3 extends over 14 amino acids.

This chain joins TRBV6-5 and TRBJ2-3; 10 bases match TRBD1. Germline lookup yields CDR1 MNHEY and CDR2 SVGAGI. The CDR3 loop spans 14 amino acids. V shed 8 bases and J 2 bases; nucleotides not matched to a gene: 4. CDR3 residues: CASEDRGHTDTQYF. The CDR3 region has the DNA TGTGCCAGCGAAGACAGGGGGCACACAGATACGCAGTATTTT.

The chain carries TRBV6-5 and TRBJ2-2, with a weak D call TRBD1 (6 bases). The CDR3 length is 16 residues. Germline V gene data show CDR1 as MNHEY and CDR2 as SVGAGI. V lost 0 bases, J lost 5 bases, and 13 bases lay in between. Here the CDR3 reads CASSYSNRVGTGELFF. The DNA of the CDR3 is TGTGCCAGCAGTTACTCGAACAGGGTTGGAACCGGGGAGCTGTTTTTT.

V is TRBV28 and J is TRBJ1-1; tentative D call: TRBD1 (5 bases). Trimming left V 6 bases short and J 1 base short, with 12 bases between. The germline V gene encodes CDR1 MDHEN and CDR2 SYDVKM. There are 14 residues in the CDR3. CDR3: CASSLLGQNTEAFF. DNA for the CDR3: TGTGCCAGCAGCCTCCTAGGACAGAACACTGAAGCTTTCTTT.

The chain's CDR3 is CASSRGGGDEKLFF. CDR3 DNA sequence: TGTGCCAGCAGCCGGGGAGGGGGAGATGAAAAACTGTTTTTT. The chain combines TRBV11-2 with TRBJ1-4; D perhaps matches TRBD1 (6 bases). Deletions cut 5 bases from V and 6 bases from J, with 13 bases between. This CDR3 is 14 amino acids long. CDR1 and CDR2 (germline): SGHAT, FQNNGV.

The J gene is TRBJ2-4, the V gene TRBV19, with 7 bases aligning to TRBD1. The CDR3 is 17 residues long. Germline assignment: CDR1 LNHDA and CDR2 SQIVND (reference sequence). After removal of 6 bases from V and 0 bases from J, the junction contained 11 bases not matched to a gene. This chain's CDR3 is CASRRSTGELAKNIQYF. The DNA of the CDR3 is TGTGCCAGTAGGAGGTCTACAGGGGAACTAGCCAAAAACATTCAGTACTTC.

The chain joins TRBV28 to TRBJ1-1, with unresolved D. In germline, CDR1 is MDHEN, CDR2 SYDVKM. Trimming shortened V by 3 bases and J by 4 bases, and 12 bases separated the two germline ends. This CDR3 has 14 amino acids. The CDR3 DNA follows: TGTGCCAGCAGTTTGCGGACGCGGGGCACTGAAGCTTTCTTT. Translating gives CASSLRTRGTEAFF. The whole variable domain, filled in from reference TRBV28 and TRBJ1-1, reads DVKVTQSSRYLVKRTGEKVFLECVQDMDHENMFWYRQDPGLGLRLIYFSYDVKMKEKGDIPEGYSVSREKKERFSLILESASTNQTSMYLCASSLRTRGTEAFFGQGTRLTVV.

This sequence joins TRBV6-6 and TRBJ1-5; the match to TRBD1 covers 7 bases. Germline CDR1 and CDR2: MNHNY and SVGAGI (reference sequence). The length of the CDR3 is 16 residues. Losses at the gene ends were 2 bases for V and 5 bases for J; bases not matched to a gene: 9. The CDR3 here is CASSYKGQEIHQPQHF. CDR3 nucleotide sequence: TGTGCCAGCAGTTACAAAGGACAGGAGATCCATCAGCCCCAGCATTTT.

V and J are TRBV5-1 and TRBJ2-3, with TRBD1 matching 7 bases. The CDR3 consists of 14 residues. Germline values: CDR1 SGHRS, CDR2 YFSETQ. The junction had 8 bases not matched to a gene; V was cut back by 7 bases and J by 3 bases. The CDR3 spells CASASQGDTDTQYF. For the CDR3, the DNA is TGCGCCAGCGCCTCGCAGGGGGATACAGATACGCAGTATTTT.

The rearrangement joins TRBV7-9 to TRBJ1-5; D possibly corresponds to TRBD1 (6 bases). Germline values: CDR1 SEHNR, CDR2 FQNEAQ (reference sequence). This CDR3 spans 11 amino acids. With 11 bases removed from V and 3 bases from J, the gap between germline ends came to 8 bases. Here the CDR3 DNA reads TGTGCCTGGGGGGCCAATCAGCCCCAGCATTTT. It translates to CAWGANQPQHF.

The chain combines TRBV19 with TRBJ1-1; a weak D match, TRBD1 (5 bases). This CDR3 has 18 residues. CDR1 is LNHDA and CDR2 is SQIVND in the germline V gene (reference sequence). V lost 2 bases, J lost 5 bases, and 24 bases lay in between. The CDR3 loop reads CASSIRGRGLEGRTEAFF. CDR3 nucleotide sequence: TGTGCCAGTAGTATAAGGGGAAGGGGTTTGGAGGGTCGAACTGAAGCTTTCTTT.

The chain combines TRBV29-1 with TRBJ2-7, with 8 nucleotides matching TRBD1. The CDR3 extends over 13 amino acids. CDR1 is SQVTM, CDR2 ANQGSEA, per germline. V gave up 7 bases and J gave up 5 bases; unmatched junction bases: 10. As DNA, the CDR3 is TGCAGCGGGGGTCGACAGGGGAAAGACGAGCAGTACTTC. Protein sequence: CSGGRQGKDEQYF.

The gene calls are TRBV7-3 and TRBJ2-2; D may match TRBD1 or TRBD2 (5 bases each). The CDR3 sequence is 17 residues long. V was clipped by 4 bases and J by 1 base, with 16 bases between them. Germline V CDR1 and CDR2: SGHTA, FQGTGA. The DNA for the CDR3 is TGTGCCAGCAGCTACCCACCGGGACGTTTGAACACCGGGGAGCTGTTTTTT. Protein: CASSYPPGRLNTGELFF.

The CDR3 region is CASSAGGRSDTQYF. CDR3 coding DNA: TGTGCCAGCAGCGCTGGCGGGAGGTCAGATACGCAGTATTTT. The genes are TRBV9 and TRBJ2-3; TRBD2 aligns across 8 bases. The CDR3 covers 14 residues. J was trimmed by 4 bases and V by 3 bases; bases with no gene match: 4. CDR1 SGDLS and CDR2 YYNGEE come from the germline V gene.

The table lists this clone with a count of one. The chain links TRBV9 to TRBJ1-2; no reliable D call. The CDR3 has 12 amino acids. In germline, CDR1 is SGDLS, CDR2 YYNGEE. V gave up 0 bases and J gave up 3 bases, with 3 bases separating them. DNA of the CDR3: TGTGCCAGCAGCGTAGCCGACTATGGCTACACCTTC. Amino acid sequence: CASSVADYGYTF.

The rearrangement uses TRBV7-2 and TRBJ1-2, with TRBD1 as a possible D gene (5 bases). This CDR3 comprises 15 residues. The ends were cut back, 4 bases at V and 4 bases at J, with 16 bases in the middle. Germline-derived CDR1 and CDR2 are SGHTA and FQGNSA. The CDR3 region has the DNA TGTGCCAGCAGCTCCCAGGGTGGAATAGGCTATGGCTACACCTTC. It encodes CASSSQGGIGYGYTF.

The chain carries TRBV29-1 and TRBJ1-1; 8 bases are shared with TRBD1. The V gene's germline CDR1 is SQVTM and CDR2 ANQGSEA. This CDR3 spans 13 amino acids. The trim removed 7 bases at V and 5 bases at J, leaving 9 bases unmatched. In DNA form, the CDR3 reads TGCAGCGCCCGGGGGACAGGTGGAACTGAAGCTTTCTTT. Translated, it gives CSARGTGGTEAFF.

The chain recombines TRBV7-8 with TRBJ1-3, with TRBD1 identical over 7 bases. J was trimmed by 4 bases and V by 5 bases; bases with no gene match: 11. Germline lookup yields CDR1 SGHVS and CDR2 FQNEAQ. The CDR3 covers 16 residues. The CDR3 nucleotides are TGTGCCAGCAGCACAGCTGAGGGGGCGCGAGGAAACACCATATATTTT. This sequence encodes CASSTAEGARGNTIYF.

This chain joins TRBV6-5 and TRBJ2-7, with TRBD1 as a possible D gene (5 bases). Trimming removed 5 bases from V and 2 bases from J, with 16 bases in between. This CDR3 is built from 15 residues. Germline V lookup: CDR1 MNHEY, CDR2 SVGAGI. The CDR3 DNA sequence: TGTGCCAGCAGTCTGTACCCCGACAGTCCCTACGAGCAGTACTTC. Translation: CASSLYPDSPYEQYF.

This chain joins TRBV11-2 and TRBJ1-3, with unresolved D. Trimming cost V 5 bases and J 4 bases, with 6 bases left between them. The CDR3 spans 12 residues. The germline gives CDR1 SGHAT, CDR2 FQNNGV. DNA for the CDR3: TGTGCCAGCAGCCCCGGAGGAAACACCATATATTTT. This codes for CASSPGGNTIYF.

The rearrangement uses TRBV6-6 and TRBJ1-1; TRBD1 is a possible D gene (6 bases). CDR1 MNHNY and CDR2 SVGAGI come from the germline V gene (reference sequence). Trimming shortened V by 2 bases and J by 7 bases, and 17 bases separated the two germline ends. CDR3 length: 15 residues. CDR3 protein: CASSYTRAQGGEAFF. DNA for the CDR3: TGTGCCAGCAGTTACACCCGAGCACAGGGTGGTGAAGCTTTCTTT.